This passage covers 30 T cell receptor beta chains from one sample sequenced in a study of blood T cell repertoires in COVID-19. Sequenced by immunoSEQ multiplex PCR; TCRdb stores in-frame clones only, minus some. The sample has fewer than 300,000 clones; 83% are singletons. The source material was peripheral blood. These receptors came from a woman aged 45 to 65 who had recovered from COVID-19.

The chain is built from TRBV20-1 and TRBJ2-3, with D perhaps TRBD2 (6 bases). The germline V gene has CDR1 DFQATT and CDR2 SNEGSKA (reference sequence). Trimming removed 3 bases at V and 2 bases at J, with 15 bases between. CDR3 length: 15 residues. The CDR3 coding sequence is TGCAGTGCTAGTGCCCGGGGCGGGATCACAGATACGCAGTATTTT. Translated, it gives CSASARGGITDTQYF.

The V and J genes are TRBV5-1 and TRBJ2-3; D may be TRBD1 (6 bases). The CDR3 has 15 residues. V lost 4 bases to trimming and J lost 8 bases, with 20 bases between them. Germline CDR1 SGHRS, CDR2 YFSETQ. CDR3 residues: CASSPHRVLGGTQYF. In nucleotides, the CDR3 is TGCGCCAGCAGCCCCCACAGGGTCCTCGGCGGTACGCAGTATTTT.

For the CDR3, the DNA is TGTGCCAGCGGGGAGACGACTACCTCCTACGAGCAGTACTTC. It specifies CASGETTTSYEQYF. This chain uses TRBV5-4 with TRBJ2-7; the D gene is possibly TRBD2 (5 bases). V was shortened by 7 bases and J by 0 bases, with 14 bases between the two germline ends. Germline values: CDR1 SGHNT, CDR2 YYREEE (reference sequence). CDR3 length: 14 amino acids.

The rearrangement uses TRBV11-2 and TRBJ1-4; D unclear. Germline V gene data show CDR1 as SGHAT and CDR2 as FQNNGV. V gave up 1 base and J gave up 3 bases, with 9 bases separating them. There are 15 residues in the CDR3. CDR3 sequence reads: CASSLGWGANEKLFF. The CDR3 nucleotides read TGTGCCAGCAGCTTAGGGTGGGGAGCTAATGAAAAACTGTTTTTT.

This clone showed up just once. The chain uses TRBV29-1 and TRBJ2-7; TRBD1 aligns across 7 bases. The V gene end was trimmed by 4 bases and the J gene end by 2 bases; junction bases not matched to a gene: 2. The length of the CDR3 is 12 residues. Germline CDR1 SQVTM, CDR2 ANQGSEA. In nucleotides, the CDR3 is TGCAGCGTTGTGCAGGGGGCCTACGAGCAGTACTTC. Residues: CSVVQGAYEQYF.

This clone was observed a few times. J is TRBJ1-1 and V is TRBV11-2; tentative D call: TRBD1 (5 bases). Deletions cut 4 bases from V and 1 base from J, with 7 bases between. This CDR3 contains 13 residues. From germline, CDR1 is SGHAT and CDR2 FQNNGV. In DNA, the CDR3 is TGTGCCAGCAGCTCCCAGGGGAACACTGAAGCTTTCTTT. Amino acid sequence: CASSSQGNTEAFF. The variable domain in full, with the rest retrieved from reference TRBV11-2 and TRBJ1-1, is EAGVAQSPRYKIIEKRQSVAFWCNPISGHATLYWYQQILGQGPKLLIQFQNNGVVDDSQLPKDRFSAERLKGVDSTLKIQPAKLEDSAVYLCASSSQGNTEAFFGQGTRLTVV.

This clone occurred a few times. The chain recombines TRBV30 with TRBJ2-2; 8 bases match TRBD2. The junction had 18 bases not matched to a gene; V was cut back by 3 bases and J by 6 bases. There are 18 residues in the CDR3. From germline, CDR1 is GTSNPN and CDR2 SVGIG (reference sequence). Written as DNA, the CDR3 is TGTGCCTGGAGGGGGCGTCTAGCGGGTCGGTCACGGGCCGGGGAGCTGTTTTTT. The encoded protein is CAWRGRLAGRSRAGELFF.

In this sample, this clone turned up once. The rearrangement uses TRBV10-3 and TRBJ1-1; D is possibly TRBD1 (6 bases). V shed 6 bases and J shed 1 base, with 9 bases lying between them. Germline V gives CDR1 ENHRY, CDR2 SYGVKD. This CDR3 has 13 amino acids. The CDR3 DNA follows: TGTGCCATCAGCCCGGACAGGAACACTGAAGCTTTCTTT. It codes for CAISPDRNTEAFF.

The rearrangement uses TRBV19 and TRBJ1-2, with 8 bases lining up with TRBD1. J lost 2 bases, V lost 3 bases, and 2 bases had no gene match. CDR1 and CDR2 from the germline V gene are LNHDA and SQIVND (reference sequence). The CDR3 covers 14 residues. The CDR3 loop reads CASSIRQGNYGYTF. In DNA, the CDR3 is TGTGCCAGTAGTATCCGACAGGGGAACTATGGCTACACCTTC.

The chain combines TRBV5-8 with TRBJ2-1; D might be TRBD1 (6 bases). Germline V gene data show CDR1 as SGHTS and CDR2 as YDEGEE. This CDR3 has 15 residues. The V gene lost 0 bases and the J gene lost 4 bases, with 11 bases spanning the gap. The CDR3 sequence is CASSLGDILYNEQFF. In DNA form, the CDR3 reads TGTGCCAGCAGCTTGGGGGACATTTTATACAATGAGCAGTTCTTC. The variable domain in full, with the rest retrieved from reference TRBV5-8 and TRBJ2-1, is EAGVTQSPTHLIKTRGQQATLRCSPISGHTSVYWYQQALGLGLQFLLWYDEGEERNRGNFPPRFSGRQFPNYSSELNVNALELEDSALYLCASSLGDILYNEQFFGPGTRLTVL.

CDR3 in DNA: TGTGCCAGCAGCATTGGGACAGCTAACTATGGCTACACCTTC. Translated, it gives CASSIGTANYGYTF. This chain links TRBV9 with TRBJ1-2; TRBD1 aligns across 7 bases. After removal of 4 bases from V and 0 bases from J, the junction contained 3 bases not matched to a gene. Germline V lookup: CDR1 SGDLS, CDR2 YYNGEE. CDR3 length: 14 residues.

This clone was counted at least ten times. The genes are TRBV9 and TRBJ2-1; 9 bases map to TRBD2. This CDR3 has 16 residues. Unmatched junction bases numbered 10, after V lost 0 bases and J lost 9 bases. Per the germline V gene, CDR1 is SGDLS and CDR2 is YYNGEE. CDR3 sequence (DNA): TGTGCCAGCAGCGTAGGGGGGGATAGCGGGAGAGTTGAGCAGTTCTTC. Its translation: CASSVGGDSGRVEQFF. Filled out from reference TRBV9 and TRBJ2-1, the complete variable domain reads DSGVTQTPKHLITATGQRVTLRCSPRSGDLSVYWYQQSLDQGLQFLIQYYNGEERAKGNILERFSAQQFPDLHSELNLSSLELGDSALYFCASSVGGDSGRVEQFFGPGTRLTVL.

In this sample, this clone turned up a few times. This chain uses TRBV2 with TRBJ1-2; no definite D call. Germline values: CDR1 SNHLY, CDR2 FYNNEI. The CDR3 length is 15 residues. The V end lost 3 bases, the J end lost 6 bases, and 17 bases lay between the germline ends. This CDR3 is CASSDVNRIYDGYTF. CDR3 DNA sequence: TGTGCCAGCAGTGATGTGAACAGAATCTATGATGGCTACACCTTC.

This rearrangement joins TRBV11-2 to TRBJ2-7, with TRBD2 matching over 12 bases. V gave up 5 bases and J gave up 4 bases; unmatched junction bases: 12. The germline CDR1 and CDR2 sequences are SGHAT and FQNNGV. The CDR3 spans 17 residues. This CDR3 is CASSTRSSGRAQYEQYF. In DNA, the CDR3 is TGTGCCAGCAGCACCCGCTCTAGCGGGAGGGCCCAATACGAGCAGTACTTC.

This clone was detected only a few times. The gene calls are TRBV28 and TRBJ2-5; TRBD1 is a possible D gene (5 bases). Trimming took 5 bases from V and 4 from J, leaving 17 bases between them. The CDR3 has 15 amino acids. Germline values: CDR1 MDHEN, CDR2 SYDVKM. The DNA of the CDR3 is TGTGCCAGCAGTGTCCCCAAGGGGATTTCAGAGACCCAGTACTTC. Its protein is CASSVPKGISETQYF.

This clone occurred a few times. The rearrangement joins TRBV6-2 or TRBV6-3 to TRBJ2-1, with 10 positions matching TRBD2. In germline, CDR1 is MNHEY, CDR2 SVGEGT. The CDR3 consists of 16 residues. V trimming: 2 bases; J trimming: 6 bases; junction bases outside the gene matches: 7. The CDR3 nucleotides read TGTGCCAGCAGTTACCGTAGCAGCGGGGGGGCCAATGAGCAGTTCTTC. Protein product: CASSYRSSGGANEQFF.

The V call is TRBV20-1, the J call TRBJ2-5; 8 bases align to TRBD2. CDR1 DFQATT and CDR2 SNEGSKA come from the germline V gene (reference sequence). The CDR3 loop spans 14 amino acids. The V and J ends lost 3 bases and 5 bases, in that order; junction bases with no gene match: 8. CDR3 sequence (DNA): TGCAGTGCTAGTATCGGACTAGCTTTCGAGACCCAGTACTTC. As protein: CSASIGLAFETQYF.

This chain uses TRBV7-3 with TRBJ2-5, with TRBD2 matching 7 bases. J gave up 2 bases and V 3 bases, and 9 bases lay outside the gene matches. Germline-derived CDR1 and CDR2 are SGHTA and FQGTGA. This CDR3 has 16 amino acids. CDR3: CASSLLGGGAQETQYF. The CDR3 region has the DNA TGTGCCAGCAGCTTGTTGGGCGGGGGAGCTCAAGAGACCCAGTACTTC.

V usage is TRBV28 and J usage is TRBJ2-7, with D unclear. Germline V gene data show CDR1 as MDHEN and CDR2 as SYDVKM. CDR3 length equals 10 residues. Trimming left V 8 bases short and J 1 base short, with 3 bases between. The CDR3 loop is CASESYEQYF. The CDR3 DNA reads TGTGCCAGCGAGTCCTACGAGCAGTACTTC. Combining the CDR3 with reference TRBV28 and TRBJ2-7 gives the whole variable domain DVKVTQSSRYLVKRTGEKVFLECVQDMDHENMFWYRQDPGLGLRLIYFSYDVKMKEKGDIPEGYSVSREKKERFSLILESASTNQTSMYLCASESYEQYFGPGTRLTVT.

The CDR3 protein is CASSRGGSGTDTQYF. The CDR3 bases are TGTGCCAGCAGCCGGGGTGGATCTGGCACAGATACGCAGTATTTT. The gene calls are TRBV9 and TRBJ2-3; a weak D match, TRBD2 (5 bases). This CDR3 contains 15 residues. The germline CDR1 and CDR2 sequences are SGDLS and YYNGEE. Between the trimmed V and J ends, which lost 4 bases and 1 base, there was a span of 13 bases.

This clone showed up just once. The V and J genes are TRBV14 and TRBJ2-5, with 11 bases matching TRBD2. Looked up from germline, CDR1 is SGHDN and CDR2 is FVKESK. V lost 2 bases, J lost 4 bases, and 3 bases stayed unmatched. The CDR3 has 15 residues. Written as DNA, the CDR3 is TGTGCCAGCAGCCAAACTAGCGGGAGTGGAGAGACCCAGTACTTC. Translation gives CASSQTSGSGETQYF.

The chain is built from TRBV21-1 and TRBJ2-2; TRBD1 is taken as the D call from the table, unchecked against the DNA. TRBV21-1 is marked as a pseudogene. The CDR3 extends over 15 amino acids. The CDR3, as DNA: TGTGCCAGCAGCATACAGGGGTCTTGCACCGGGGAGCTGTTTTTT. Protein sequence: CASSIQGSCTGELFF.

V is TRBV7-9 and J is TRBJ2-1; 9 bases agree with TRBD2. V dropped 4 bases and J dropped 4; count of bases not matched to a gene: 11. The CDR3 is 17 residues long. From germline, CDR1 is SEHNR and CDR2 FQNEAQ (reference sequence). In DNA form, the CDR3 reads TGTGCCAGCAGCTCCCCCGTGGTAGCGGGAGTGTACAATGAGCAGTTCTTC. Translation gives CASSSPVVAGVYNEQFF. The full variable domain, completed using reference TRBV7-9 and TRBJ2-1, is DTGVSQNPRHKITKRGQNVTFRCDPISEHNRLYWYRQTLGQGPEFLTYFQNEAQLEKSRLLSDRFSAERPKGSFSTLEIQRTEQGDSAMYLCASSSPVVAGVYNEQFFGPGTRLTVL.

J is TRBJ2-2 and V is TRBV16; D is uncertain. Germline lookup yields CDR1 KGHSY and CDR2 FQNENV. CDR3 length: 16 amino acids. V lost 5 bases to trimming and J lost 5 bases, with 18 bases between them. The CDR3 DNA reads TGTGCCAGCAGCTCTAGACTTTTCAGAGGAACCGGGGAGCTGTTTTTT. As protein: CASSSRLFRGTGELFF.

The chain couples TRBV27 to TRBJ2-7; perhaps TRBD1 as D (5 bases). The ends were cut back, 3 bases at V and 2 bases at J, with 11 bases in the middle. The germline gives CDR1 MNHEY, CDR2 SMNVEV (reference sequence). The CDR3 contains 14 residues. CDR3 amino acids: CASSFLDRPYEQYF. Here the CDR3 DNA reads TGTGCCAGCAGTTTCCTTGACAGACCCTACGAGCAGTACTTC.

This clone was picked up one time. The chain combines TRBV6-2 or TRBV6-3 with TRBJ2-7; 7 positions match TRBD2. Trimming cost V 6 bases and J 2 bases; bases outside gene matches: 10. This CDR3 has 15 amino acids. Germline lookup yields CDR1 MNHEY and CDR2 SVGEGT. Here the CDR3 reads CASSSGGTSAYEQYF. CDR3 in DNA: TGTGCCAGCAGCTCCGGGGGGACTTCGGCCTACGAGCAGTACTTC.

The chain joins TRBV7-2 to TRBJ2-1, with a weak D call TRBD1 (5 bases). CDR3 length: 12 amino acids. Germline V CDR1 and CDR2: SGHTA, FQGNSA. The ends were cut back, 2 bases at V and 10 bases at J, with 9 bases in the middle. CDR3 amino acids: CASSLRGGEQFF. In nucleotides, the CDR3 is TGTGCCAGCAGCTTAAGGGGCGGAGAGCAGTTCTTC.

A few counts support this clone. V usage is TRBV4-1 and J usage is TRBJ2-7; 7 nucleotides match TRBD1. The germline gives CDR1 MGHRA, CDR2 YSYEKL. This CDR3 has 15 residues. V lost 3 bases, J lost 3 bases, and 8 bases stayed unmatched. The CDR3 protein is CASSHPGQFIYEQYF. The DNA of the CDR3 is TGCGCCAGCAGCCATCCGGGACAGTTTATCTACGAGCAGTACTTC.

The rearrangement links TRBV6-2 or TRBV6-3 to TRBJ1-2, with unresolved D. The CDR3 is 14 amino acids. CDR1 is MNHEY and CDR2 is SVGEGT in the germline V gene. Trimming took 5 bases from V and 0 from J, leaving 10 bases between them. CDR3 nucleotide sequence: TGTGCCAGCAGTATTATGGGAGCTAACTATGGCTACACCTTC. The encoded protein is CASSIMGANYGYTF.

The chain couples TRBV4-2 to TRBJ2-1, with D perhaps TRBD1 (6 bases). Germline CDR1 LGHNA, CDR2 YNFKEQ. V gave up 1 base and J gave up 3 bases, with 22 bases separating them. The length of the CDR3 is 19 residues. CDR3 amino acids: CASSQVPQGLTFGYNEQFF. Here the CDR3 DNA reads TGTGCCAGCAGCCAAGTACCGCAGGGGTTAACGTTCGGCTACAATGAGCAGTTCTTC.